The clone carrying this TCR beta chain was recorded at least ten times. Its antigen remains unidentified. The sample is drawn from a study of T cell repertoires in cytomegalovirus infection. Findings and limits, study-wide: HLA-C-restricted, CMV-specific TCR beta clonotypes were dominant ex vivo. Cumulated frequencies of public TCR beta families served to identify carriers of CMV plus the relevant HLA.

TCRdb independently ran MiXCR on the reads; one entry per CDR3 protein. The table has around 280,000 distinct CDR3 sequences, approximately 14% seen once. The sample comprised PBMCs. This receptor was identified in a human donor in good health (CMV status not recorded). Some clones in this sample may be carry-over from other donors' samples.

Here the CDR3 reads CASSLTSRIDTQYF. The CDR3 nucleotides are TGTGCCAGCAGCCTTACCTCGAGAATAGATACGCAGTATTTT. The chain joins TRBV7-2 to TRBJ2-3; D not resolved. CDR1 and CDR2 from the germline V gene are SGHTA and FQGNSA. The CDR3 has 14 amino acids. Trimming stripped 5 bases from V and 5 bases from J, with 14 bases between.